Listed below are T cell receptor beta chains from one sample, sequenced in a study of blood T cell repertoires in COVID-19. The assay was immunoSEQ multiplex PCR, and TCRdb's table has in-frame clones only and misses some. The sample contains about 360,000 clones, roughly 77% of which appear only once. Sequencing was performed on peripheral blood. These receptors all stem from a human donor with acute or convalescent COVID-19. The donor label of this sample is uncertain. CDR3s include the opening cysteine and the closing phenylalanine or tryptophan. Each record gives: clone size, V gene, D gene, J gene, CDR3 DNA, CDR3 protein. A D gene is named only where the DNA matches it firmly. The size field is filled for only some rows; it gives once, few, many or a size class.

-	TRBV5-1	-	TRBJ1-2	TGCGCCAGCAGCGATCAGGGCATTCCGGGTGGCTACACCTTC	CASSDQGIPGGYTF
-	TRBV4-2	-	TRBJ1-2	TGTGCCAGCAGTACCAGGGGTTCGATGGATGGCTACACCTTC	CASSTRGSMDGYTF
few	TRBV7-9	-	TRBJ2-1	TGTGCCAGCAGCCCACAACTAGGGAGCTCCTACAATGAGCAGTTCTTC	CASSPQLGSSYNEQFF
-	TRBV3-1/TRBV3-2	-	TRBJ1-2	TGTGCCAGCAGCCATCCGGTTGGGCAGGGAGGCCCTAACTATGGCTACACCTTC	CASSHPVGQGGPNYGYTF
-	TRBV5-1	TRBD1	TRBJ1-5	TGCGCCAGCAGCCCGACAGGGGGGGGTCAGCCCCAGCATTTT	CASSPTGGGQPQHF
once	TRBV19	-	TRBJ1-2	TGTGCCAGTAGTAGGACCGCCACAGGCAACTATGGCTACACCTTC	CASSRTATGNYGYTF
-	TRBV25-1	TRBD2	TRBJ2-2	TGTGCCAGCAGCTACGACGTTGCGGGAGTTGGCGGGGAGCTGTTTTTT	CASSYDVAGVGGELFF
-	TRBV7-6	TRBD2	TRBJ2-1	TGTGCCAGCAGCCCCAAGGGACTAGCAGTCCATGAGCAGTTCTTC	CASSPKGLAVHEQFF
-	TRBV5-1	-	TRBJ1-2	TGCGCCAGCAGCTATGGGGAGCGGAACTATGGCTACACCTTC	CASSYGERNYGYTF
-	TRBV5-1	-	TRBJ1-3	TGCGCCAGCAGCTCGTACATGAACTCTGGAAACACCATATATTTT	CASSSYMNSGNTIYF
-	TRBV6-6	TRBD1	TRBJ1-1	TGTGCCAGCCGGGACAGCCGATATGACACTGAAGCTTTCTTT	CASRDSRYDTEAFF
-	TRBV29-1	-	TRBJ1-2	TGCAGCACCTGGGGTACAGGGCCTGAGTCATATGGCTACACCTTC	CSTWGTGPESYGYTF
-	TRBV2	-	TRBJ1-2	TGTGCCAGCAGTGAGACAGGCTATGGCTACACCTTC	CASSETGYGYTF
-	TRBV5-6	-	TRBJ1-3	TGTGCCAGCAGCTTGCTTGACGGAGTCTCTGGAAACACCATATATTTT	CASSLLDGVSGNTIYF
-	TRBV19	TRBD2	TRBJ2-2	TGTGCCAGTAGTACCCCTCGTGTAGCGGGGTTCACCGGGGAGCTGTTTTTT	CASSTPRVAGFTGELFF
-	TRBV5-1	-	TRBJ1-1	TGCGCCAGCACCCGAGCGGCGGGAATGAACACTGAAGCTTTCTTT	CASTRAAGMNTEAFF
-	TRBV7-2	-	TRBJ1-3	TGTGCCAGCAGCCTGGGGAGGGCGAGGGGAAACACCATATATTTT	CASSLGRARGNTIYF
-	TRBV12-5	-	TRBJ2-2	TGTGCTAGTGGTCAAGGGGGTAACACCGGGGAGCTGTTTTTT	CASGQGGNTGELFF
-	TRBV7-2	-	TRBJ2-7	TGTGCCAGCAGCCGCGCTACTCTGAGGGATCGGACCTACGAGCAGTACTTC	CASSRATLRDRTYEQYF
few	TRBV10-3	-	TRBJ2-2	TGTGCCATCCGGACAGCGAACACCGGGGAGCTGTTTTTT	CAIRTANTGELFF
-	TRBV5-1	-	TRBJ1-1	TGCGCCAGCAGGGCGAGGGTGGACACTGAAGCTTTCTTT	CASRARVDTEAFF
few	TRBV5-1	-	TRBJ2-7	TGCGCCAGCAGCTTGGCCGAGCGGTTAAGCTCCTACGAGCAGTACTTC	CASSLAERLSSYEQYF